This T cell receptor beta chain was obtained from a study of blood T cell repertoires in COVID-19. Data came from immunoSEQ multiplex PCR; TCRdb stores just in-frame clones and leaves some out. Found here are 25,000 to 30,000 clones, roughly 84% of them singletons; the top ten hold about a sixth. This clone is a singleton in its sample. Unmatched junction bases numbered 10, after V lost 1 base and J lost 0 bases. The CDR3 spans 18 residues. Germline V gene data show CDR1 as LGHDT and CDR2 as YNNKEL (reference sequence). The receptor comes from a man aged 65-85 years with active COVID-19. The chain combines TRBV3-1 (or the pseudogene TRBV3-2) with TRBJ2-7, with 9 nucleotides matching TRBD2. The sample consisted of peripheral blood. The CDR3: CASSQARNSGGSSYEQYF. CDR3 bases: TGTGCCAGCAGCCAAGCCAGGAATAGCGGGGGTAGCTCCTACGAGCAGTACTTC.